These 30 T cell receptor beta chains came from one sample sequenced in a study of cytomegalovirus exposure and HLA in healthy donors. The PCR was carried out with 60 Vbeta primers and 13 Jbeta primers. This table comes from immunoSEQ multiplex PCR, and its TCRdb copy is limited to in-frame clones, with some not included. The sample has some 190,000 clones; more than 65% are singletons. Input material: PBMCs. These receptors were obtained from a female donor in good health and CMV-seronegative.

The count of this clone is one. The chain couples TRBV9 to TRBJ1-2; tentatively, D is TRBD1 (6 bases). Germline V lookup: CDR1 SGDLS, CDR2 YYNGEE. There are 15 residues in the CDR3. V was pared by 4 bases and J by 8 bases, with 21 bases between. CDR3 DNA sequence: TGTGCCAGCAGCCCCTTCGTCGGGCAGGGGCAGGGCTACACCTTC. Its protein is CASSPFVGQGQGYTF. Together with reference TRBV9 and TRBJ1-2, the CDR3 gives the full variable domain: DSGVTQTPKHLITATGQRVTLRCSPRSGDLSVYWYQQSLDQGLQFLIQYYNGEERAKGNILERFSAQQFPDLHSELNLSSLELGDSALYFCASSPFVGQGQGYTFGSGTRLTVV.

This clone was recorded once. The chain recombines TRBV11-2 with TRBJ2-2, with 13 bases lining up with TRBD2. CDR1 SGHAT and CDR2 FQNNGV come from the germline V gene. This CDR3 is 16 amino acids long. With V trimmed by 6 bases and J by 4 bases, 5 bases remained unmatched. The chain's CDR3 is CASSKLAGGPTGELFF. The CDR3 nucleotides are TGTGCCAGCAGTAAACTAGCGGGGGGGCCCACCGGGGAGCTGTTTTTT.

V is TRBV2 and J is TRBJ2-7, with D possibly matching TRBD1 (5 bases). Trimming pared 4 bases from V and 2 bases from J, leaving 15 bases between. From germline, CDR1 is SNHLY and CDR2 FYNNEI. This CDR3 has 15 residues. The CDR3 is CASSVGQGFPYEQYF. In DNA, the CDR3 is TGTGCCAGCAGTGTTGGGCAGGGATTTCCCTACGAGCAGTACTTC.

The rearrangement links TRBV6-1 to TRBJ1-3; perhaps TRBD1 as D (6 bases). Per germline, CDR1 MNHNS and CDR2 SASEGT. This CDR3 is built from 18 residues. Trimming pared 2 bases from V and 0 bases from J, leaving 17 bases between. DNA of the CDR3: TGTGCCAGCAGTGAATTTATGGGACATGCACTCTCTGGAAACACCATATATTTT. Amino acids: CASSEFMGHALSGNTIYF.

CDR3 region: CASTLTPNTEAFF. CDR3 DNA sequence: TGTGCCAGCACCCTGACTCCAAACACTGAAGCTTTCTTT. The chain uses TRBV2 and TRBJ1-1; the D is unclear. Trimming left V 7 bases short and J 2 bases short, with 11 bases between. This CDR3 spans 13 amino acids. CDR1 and CDR2 from the germline V gene are SNHLY and FYNNEI. Filled out from reference TRBV2 and TRBJ1-1, the complete variable domain reads EPEVTQTPSHQVTQMGQEVILRCVPISNHLYFYWYRQILGQKVEFLVSFYNNEISEKSEIFDDQFSVERPDGSNFTLKIRSTKLEDSAMYFCASTLTPNTEAFFGQGTRLTVV.

The CDR3 sequence is CASSLHVGRAGQETQYF. For the CDR3, the DNA is TGTGCCAGCAGTCTCCATGTCGGAAGGGCGGGCCAAGAGACCCAGTACTTC. The rearrangement uses TRBV7-2 and TRBJ2-5; D might be TRBD2 (5 bases). This CDR3 is built from 17 residues. Germline CDR1 and CDR2: SGHTA and FQGNSA. The V end lost 6 bases, the J end lost 1 base, and 21 bases lay between the germline ends.

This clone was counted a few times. The DNA for the CDR3 is TGTGCCAGCAGTAGGCGGGAGAACACTGAAGCTTTCTTT. Protein: CASSRRENTEAFF. The rearrangement links TRBV5-4 to TRBJ1-1, with no clear D. The germline CDR1 and CDR2 sequences are SGHNT and YYREEE (reference sequence). The V and J ends lost 5 bases and 1 base respectively, with 9 bases between them. This CDR3 region has 13 residues.

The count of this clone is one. For the CDR3, the DNA is TGTGCCAGCAGTCGGGACAGTCGGAACACTGAAGCTTTCTTT. This translates into CASSRDSRNTEAFF. This rearrangement joins TRBV6-5 to TRBJ1-1; 7 nucleotides align to TRBD1. Trimming at V came to 5 bases and at J to 1 base, leaving 4 bases not matched to a gene. CDR3 length: 14 residues. CDR1 is MNHEY and CDR2 is SVGAGI in the germline V gene.

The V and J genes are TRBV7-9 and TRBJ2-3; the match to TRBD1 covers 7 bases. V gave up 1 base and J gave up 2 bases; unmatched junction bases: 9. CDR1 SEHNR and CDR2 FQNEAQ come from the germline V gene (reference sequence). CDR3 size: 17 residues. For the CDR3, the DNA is TGTGCCAGCAGCTTAGTCCGGGACAGCACAACCACAGATACGCAGTATTTT. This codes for CASSLVRDSTTTDTQYF.

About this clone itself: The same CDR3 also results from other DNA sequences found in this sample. CDR3 protein: CAWSGLAGPYEQYF. The CDR3 nucleotides read TGTGCCTGGAGTGGGCTAGCGGGGCCCTACGAGCAGTACTTC. This chain uses TRBV30 with TRBJ2-7, with 9 bases fitting TRBD2. The trim removed 1 base at V and 2 bases at J, leaving 3 bases unmatched. Germline lookup yields CDR1 GTSNPN and CDR2 SVGIG (reference sequence). This CDR3 region has 14 residues.

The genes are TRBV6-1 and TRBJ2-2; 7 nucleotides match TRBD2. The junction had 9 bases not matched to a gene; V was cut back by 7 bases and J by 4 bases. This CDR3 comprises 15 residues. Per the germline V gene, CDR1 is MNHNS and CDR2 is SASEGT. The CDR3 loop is CASKRLAIGTGELFF. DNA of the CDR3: TGTGCCAGCAAGCGACTAGCCATTGGCACCGGGGAGCTGTTTTTT.

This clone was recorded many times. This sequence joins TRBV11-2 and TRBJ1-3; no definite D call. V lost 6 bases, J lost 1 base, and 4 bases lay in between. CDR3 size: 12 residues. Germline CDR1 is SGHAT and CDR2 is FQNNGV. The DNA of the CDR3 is TGTGCCAGCAGTGAGTCTGGAAACACCATATATTTT. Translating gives CASSESGNTIYF.

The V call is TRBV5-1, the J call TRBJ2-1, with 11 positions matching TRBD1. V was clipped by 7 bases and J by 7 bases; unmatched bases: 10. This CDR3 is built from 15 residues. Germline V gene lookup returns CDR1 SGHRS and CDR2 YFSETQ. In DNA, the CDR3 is TGCGCCAGCTCTGGATCCGGACAGGGGGCTAATGAGCAGTTCTTC. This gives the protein CASSGSGQGANEQFF.

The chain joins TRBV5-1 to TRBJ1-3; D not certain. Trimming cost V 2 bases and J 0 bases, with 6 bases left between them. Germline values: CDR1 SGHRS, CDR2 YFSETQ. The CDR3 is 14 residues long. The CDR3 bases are TGCGCCAGCAGCTTCGGGGTCTCTGGAAACACCATATATTTT. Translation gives CASSFGVSGNTIYF.

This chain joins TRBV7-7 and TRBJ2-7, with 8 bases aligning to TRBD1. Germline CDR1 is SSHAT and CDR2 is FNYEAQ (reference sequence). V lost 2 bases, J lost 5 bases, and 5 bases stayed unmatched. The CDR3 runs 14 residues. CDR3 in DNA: TGTGCCAGCAGCTTATGGCAGGGGGCGGACGAGCAGTACTTC. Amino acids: CASSLWQGADEQYF.

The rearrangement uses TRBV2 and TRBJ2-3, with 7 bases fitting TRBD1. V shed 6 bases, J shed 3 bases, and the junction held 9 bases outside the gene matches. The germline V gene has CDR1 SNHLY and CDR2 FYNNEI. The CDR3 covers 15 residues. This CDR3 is CASSPGQAVTDTQYF. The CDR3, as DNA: TGTGCCAGCAGCCCCGGACAGGCAGTAACAGATACGCAGTATTTT.

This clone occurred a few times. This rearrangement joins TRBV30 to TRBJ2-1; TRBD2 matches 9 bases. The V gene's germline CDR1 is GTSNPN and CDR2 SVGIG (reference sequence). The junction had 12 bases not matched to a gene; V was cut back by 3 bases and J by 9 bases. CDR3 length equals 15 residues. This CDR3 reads CAWSPGAGGFTEQFF. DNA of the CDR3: TGTGCCTGGAGCCCGGGGGCGGGAGGGTTTACTGAGCAGTTCTTC.

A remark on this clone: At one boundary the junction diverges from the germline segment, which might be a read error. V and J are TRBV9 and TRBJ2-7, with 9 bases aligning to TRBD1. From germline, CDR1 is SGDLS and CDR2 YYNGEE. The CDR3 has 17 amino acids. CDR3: CAGSRGQGLSSSYEQYF. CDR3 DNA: TGTGCCGGCAGCCGGGGACAGGGCCTCTCTAGCTCCTACGAGCAGTACTTC. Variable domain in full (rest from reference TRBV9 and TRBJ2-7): DSGVTQTPKHLITATGQRVTLRCSPRSGDLSVYWYQQSLDQGLQFLIQYYNGEERAKGNILERFSAQQFPDLHSELNLSSLELGDSALYFCAGSRGQGLSSSYEQYFGPGTRLTVT.

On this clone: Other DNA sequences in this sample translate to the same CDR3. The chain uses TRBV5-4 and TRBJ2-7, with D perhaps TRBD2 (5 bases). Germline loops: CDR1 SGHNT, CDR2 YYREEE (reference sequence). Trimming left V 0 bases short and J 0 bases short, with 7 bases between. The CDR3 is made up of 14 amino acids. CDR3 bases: TGTGCCAGCAGCTTGGGTCGGGGCTCCTACGAGCAGTACTTC. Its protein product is CASSLGRGSYEQYF.

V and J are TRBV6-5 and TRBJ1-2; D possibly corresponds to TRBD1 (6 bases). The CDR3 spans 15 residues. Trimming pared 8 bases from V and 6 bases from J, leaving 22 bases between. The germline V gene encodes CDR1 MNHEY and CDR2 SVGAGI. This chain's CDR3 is CASASHPGGADGYTF. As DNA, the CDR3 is TGTGCCAGCGCTAGTCATCCGGGGGGCGCCGATGGCTACACCTTC.

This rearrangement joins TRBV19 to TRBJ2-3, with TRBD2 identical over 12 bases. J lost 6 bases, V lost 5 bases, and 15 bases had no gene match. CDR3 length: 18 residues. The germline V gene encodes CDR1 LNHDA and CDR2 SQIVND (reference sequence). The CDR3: CASSWGLAGGYGVDTQYF. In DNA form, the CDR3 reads TGTGCCAGTAGTTGGGGGCTAGCGGGAGGGTATGGTGTGGATACGCAGTATTTT.

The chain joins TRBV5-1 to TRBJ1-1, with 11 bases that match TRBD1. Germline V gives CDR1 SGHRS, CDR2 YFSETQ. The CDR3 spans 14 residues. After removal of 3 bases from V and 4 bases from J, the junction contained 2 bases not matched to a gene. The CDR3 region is CASSWGTGGTEAFF. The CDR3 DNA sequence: TGCGCCAGCAGCTGGGGGACAGGGGGCACTGAAGCTTTCTTT.

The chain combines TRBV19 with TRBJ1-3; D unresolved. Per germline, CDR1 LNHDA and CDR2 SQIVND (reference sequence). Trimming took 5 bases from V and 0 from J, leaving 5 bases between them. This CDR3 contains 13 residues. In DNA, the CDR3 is TGTGCCAGTAGTGGCAGCTCTGGAAACACCATATATTTT. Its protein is CASSGSSGNTIYF.

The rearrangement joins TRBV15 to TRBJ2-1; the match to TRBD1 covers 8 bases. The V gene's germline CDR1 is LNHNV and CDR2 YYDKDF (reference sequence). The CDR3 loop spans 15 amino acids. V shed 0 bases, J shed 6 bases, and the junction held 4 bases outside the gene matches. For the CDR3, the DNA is TGTGCCACCAGCAGAGACTGGACAGGGAGCAATGAGCAGTTCTTC. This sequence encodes CATSRDWTGSNEQFF.

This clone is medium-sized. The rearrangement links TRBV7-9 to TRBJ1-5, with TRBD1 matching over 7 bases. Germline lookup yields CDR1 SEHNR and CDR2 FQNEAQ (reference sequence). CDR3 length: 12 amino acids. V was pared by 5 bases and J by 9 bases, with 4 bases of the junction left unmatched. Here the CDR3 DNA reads TGTGCCAGCAGCACCAGGGGGTTGCCCCAGCATTTT. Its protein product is CASSTRGLPQHF.

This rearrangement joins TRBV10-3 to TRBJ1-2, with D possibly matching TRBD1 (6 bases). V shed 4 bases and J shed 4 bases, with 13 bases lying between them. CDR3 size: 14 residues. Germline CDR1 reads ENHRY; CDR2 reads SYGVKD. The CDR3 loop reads CAISGQLGAYGYTF. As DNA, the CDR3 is TGTGCCATCAGTGGGCAATTGGGGGCCTATGGCTACACCTTC.

In DNA form, the CDR3 reads TGCAGCGTTGACCGGGCGGGGGGCATATCGTACAATGAGCAGTTCTTC. It is translated as CSVDRAGGISYNEQFF. This rearrangement joins TRBV29-1 to TRBJ2-1; 8 bases align to TRBD2. This CDR3 contains 16 residues. Germline CDR1 is SQVTM and CDR2 is ANQGSEA. V lost 3 bases and J lost 4; bases outside the gene matches: 11.

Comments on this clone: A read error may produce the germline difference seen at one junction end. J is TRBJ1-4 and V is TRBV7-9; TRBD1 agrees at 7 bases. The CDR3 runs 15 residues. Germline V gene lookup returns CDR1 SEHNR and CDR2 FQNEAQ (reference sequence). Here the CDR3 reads CSSSPQGGENEKLFF. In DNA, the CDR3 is TGTTCCAGCAGCCCCCAGGGGGGCGAAAATGAAAAACTGTTTTTT.

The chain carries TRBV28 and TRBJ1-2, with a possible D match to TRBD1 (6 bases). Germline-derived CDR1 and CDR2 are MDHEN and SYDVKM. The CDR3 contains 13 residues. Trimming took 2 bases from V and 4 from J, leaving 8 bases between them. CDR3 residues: CASSLTGTYGYTF. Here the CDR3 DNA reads TGTGCCAGCAGTTTAACAGGGACCTATGGCTACACCTTC.

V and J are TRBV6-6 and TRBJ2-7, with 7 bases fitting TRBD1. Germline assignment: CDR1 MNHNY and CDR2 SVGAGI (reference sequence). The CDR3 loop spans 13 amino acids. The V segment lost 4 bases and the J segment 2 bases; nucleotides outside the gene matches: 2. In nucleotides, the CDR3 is TGTGCCAGCAGTTGGGGACAGACCTACGAGCAGTACTTC. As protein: CASSWGQTYEQYF.